This record concerns one T cell receptor (beta chain) sequence. What antigen it recognizes has not been identified. The record has no base qualities; no much larger clone is one base away. Library preparation was by 5' RACE. Sequencing was performed on an Illumina HiSeq 2500. A second PCR of about 6 to 11 cycles was run with a J-beta primer mix and a sample-barcoded 5' primer. A template-switch 5' adaptor carrying 12 random nucleotides introduced a unique molecular identifier onto each TCR beta cDNA molecule. At least 2.5 million CDR3-containing paired-end reads were obtained from each sample. First-strand cDNA was synthesized from all RNA with the Mint cDNA synthesis kit, primed by a TRBC-specific oligonucleotide. After uracil-DNA glycosylase treatment, a first 18-cycle PCR used universal primers M1SS and BC2_uni_R on all cDNA. Processing in the source paper ran as follows. For normalization, 1 million high-quality reads were randomly selected from each sample, with every read carrying a distinct molecular identifier. Instead of being binned into consensus sequences, reads that shared molecular identifiers were thrown out. CDR3 identification, clonotype clustering and error correction used MiTCR with a Q25 quality threshold and the strictest error-elimination algorithm. Lower-bound total TCR beta diversity was estimated with a nonparametric unseen species model using Euler transformation. Clones were called with MiXCR by TCRdb after fastp trimmed the public reads at Q25, and only in-frame beta chains were retained. Each entry merges the rows of one CDR3 protein and shows their most common DNA and genes. What appears here as the V and J calls and clone size reflects TCRdb's work, not the paper's. For this sample the table gives 1.4 million to 1.5 million distinct CDR3 sequences, of which roughly 40% were detected only once. 7.9% of the sample is in the top ten clones.

The data belong to a study of blood T cells in healthy people across ages (dated by TCRdb to about 2015). In the study overall: In model experiments, template switching captured roughly one uniquely barcoded TCR beta cDNA molecule for every two T cells. The study measured age-related changes in TCR beta repertoire diversity using deep sequencing normalized with unique cDNA molecular identifiers. The donors were divided into four age groups: young (average 16 years), middle-aged (roughly 42), aged (about 61) and long-lived (roughly 82). Donors of different ages were randomly distributed across sequencing lanes to avoid experimental bias. Two additional independent replicas of 1 million unique cDNA reads from the same blood draw were analyzed for two donors (one aged 18 to 30 and one aged 80 or older). What the authors observed across the whole study: Compared with the aged group, the long-lived group had more naive CD4+ T cells, fewer expanded clones and increased TCR diversity, a pattern suggesting age selection. Conclusive comparison of naive and antigen-experienced compartments was prevented by the profiling of bulk unsorted PBMCs. A strong correlation was found between observed TCR beta diversity and the percentage of naive T cells measured by flow cytometry. The CMV infection status of donors was not known, potentially confounding age-related changes in expanded clonotypes. As age increased, observed TCR beta diversity per million T cells dropped in a roughly linear way, and a significant reduction was already evident by age about 36. Total diversity estimates from one million sequenced T cells were considered lower bounds and underestimates.

Systemically healthy Caucasian individuals from Russia, 35 to 50 in total and aged roughly 6 to 100 years, were included as donors. Each donor gave about 9.7 milliliters of peripheral blood, drawn into EDTA-treated Vacutainer tubes. PBMCs were isolated by Ficoll-Paque density-gradient centrifugation, with at least 6 million obtained per sample. Trizol reagent was used to extract total RNA from PBMCs, with at least 6 micrograms per sample. Naive CD45RAhigh/CD27high T cell percentages were measured by flow cytometry on a PBMC aliquot from every donor. The specimen sequenced was blood. The sequence was obtained from a woman aged 18-35 years in good health.

The DNA sequence reads TGTGCCAGCAGCTTAGCGACTGGGGCCGAGCAGTACTTC. Its translation is CASSLATGAEQYF. The chain couples TRBV7-2 to TRBJ2-7, with TRBD1 as a weak D call on 5 bases. CDR1 and CDR2, per the germline V gene, are SGHTA and FQGNSA. V and J are truncated by 0 bases and 6 bases respectively, leaving an intervening sequence of 9 bases. From its cysteine to its phenylalanine, the CDR3 spans 13 amino acids. The CDR3 DNA has 39 bases and is translated from base 1.